A single sample gave rise to the 32 T cell receptor beta chains below, sequenced in a study of blood T cell repertoires in COVID-19. Here immunoSEQ multiplex PCR was the method, and the copy in TCRdb shows in-frame clones only, minus some. Here the sample spans 130,000 or so clones, 70% to 90% being singletons. The specimen was peripheral blood. The receptors derive from a woman aged 55 to 70 with acute or convalescent COVID-19.

The rearrangement joins TRBV18 to TRBJ1-4; 7 bases fit TRBD1. This CDR3 has 15 amino acids. With V trimmed by 4 bases and J by 4 bases, 6 bases remained unmatched. Germline CDR1 is KGHSH and CDR2 is LQKENI. The CDR3 region has the DNA TGTGCCAGCTCACTTCAAAGGGACAGTAATGAAAAACTGTTTTTT. Its protein product is CASSLQRDSNEKLFF.

The chain's CDR3 is CASSLELAGGTPLHF. The CDR3 DNA sequence: TGTGCCAGCAGCTTAGAGCTAGCCGGGGGTACACCCCTCCACTTT. The rearrangement links TRBV11-2 to TRBJ1-6; tentative D call: TRBD1 (5 bases). The V end lost 0 bases, the J end lost 11 bases, and 14 bases lay between the germline ends. CDR1 is SGHAT, CDR2 FQNNGV, per germline. This CDR3 has 15 amino acids.

This chain links TRBV29-1 with TRBJ2-3; TRBD1 aligns across 8 bases. CDR3 size: 11 residues. Germline loops: CDR1 SQVTM, CDR2 ANQGSEA. The trim removed 6 bases at V and 4 bases at J, leaving 0 bases unmatched. The CDR3 DNA reads TGCAGCGTGACAGGGGCAGATACGCAGTATTTT. It is translated as CSVTGADTQYF.

The chain is built from TRBV7-3 and TRBJ2-1; 13 bases agree with TRBD2. The CDR3 is made up of 15 amino acids. Germline V CDR1 and CDR2: SGHTA, FQGTGA. V was pared by 6 bases and J by 9 bases, with 8 bases of the junction left unmatched. CDR3 residues: CASRTSGGVVGEQFF. Written as DNA, the CDR3 is TGTGCCAGCAGAACTAGCGGGGGGGTAGTTGGTGAGCAGTTCTTC. Full variable domain (missing parts from reference TRBV7-3 and TRBJ2-1): GAGVSQTPSNKVTEKGKYVELRCDPISGHTALYWYRQSLGQGPEFLIYFQGTGAADDSGLPNDRFFAVRPEGSVSTLKIQRTERGDSAVYLCASRTSGGVVGEQFFGPGTRLTVL.

This clone was found a few times. The rearrangement uses TRBV19 and TRBJ2-2; TRBD1 is a possible D gene (6 bases). V lost 8 bases, J lost 2 bases, and 15 bases lay in between. Germline loops: CDR1 LNHDA, CDR2 SQIVND (reference sequence). The length of the CDR3 is 15 residues. The DNA of the CDR3 is TGTGCCAGTCTGAAGAAGGACAGAAACACCGGGGAGCTGTTTTTT. Translating it yields CASLKKDRNTGELFF.

The table lists this clone with a count of one. The CDR3 DNA is TGTGCCAGCAGTTACGCGTCAGGACGGAGGGATGGCTACACCTTC. It yields the protein CASSYASGRRDGYTF. V is TRBV6-2 or TRBV6-3 and J is TRBJ1-2; D is undetermined. The CDR3 has 15 amino acids. V was clipped by 2 bases and J by 6 bases, with 16 bases between them. Germline CDR1 MNHEY, CDR2 SVGEGT.

The V and J genes are TRBV3-1 (or the pseudogene TRBV3-2) and TRBJ2-3, with 9 bases aligning to TRBD2. The CDR3 runs 16 residues. V lost 3 bases to trimming and J lost 1 base; unmatched junction nucleotides: 5. CDR1 and CDR2 from the germline V gene are LGHDT and YNNKEL (reference sequence). The CDR3 DNA is TGTGCCAGCAGCCATGAGGCGGGGGGGGGCACAGATACGCAGTATTTT. Protein sequence: CASSHEAGGGTDTQYF.

The CDR3 bases are TGTGCCAGCAGCCAAGATAACTCAGGTTCCTATGGCTACACCTTC. Amino acid sequence: CASSQDNSGSYGYTF. This chain uses TRBV4-2 with TRBJ1-2; D is unclear. This CDR3 contains 15 residues. V lost 0 bases and J lost 4, with 12 bases in between. Per the germline V gene, CDR1 is LGHNA and CDR2 is YNFKEQ.

J is TRBJ2-5 and V is TRBV29-1; D may be TRBD1 (5 bases). The CDR3 consists of 13 residues. Germline lookup yields CDR1 SQVTM and CDR2 ANQGSEA. Trimming removed 6 bases at V and 1 base at J, with 12 bases between. This chain's CDR3 is CSVVDSRQETQYF. The CDR3 DNA is TGCAGCGTGGTAGACAGTCGCCAAGAGACCCAGTACTTC.

This chain connects TRBV5-1 to TRBJ1-2; a possible D gene is TRBD1 (5 bases). Germline V gene sequence: CDR1 SGHRS, CDR2 YFSETQ. The CDR3 is 14 amino acids. V was pared by 7 bases and J by 3 bases, with 16 bases between. This chain's CDR3 is CASCLEDSHYGYTF. CDR3 nucleotide sequence: TGCGCCAGCTGTTTGGAAGACAGTCACTATGGCTACACCTTC.

This clone showed up just a few times. The rearrangement uses TRBV7-2 and TRBJ1-2, with TRBD1 as a possible D gene (6 bases). Between the trimmed V and J ends, which lost 5 bases and 2 bases, there was a span of 12 bases. Per the germline V gene, CDR1 is SGHTA and CDR2 is FQGNSA. CDR3 length equals 14 residues. Written as DNA, the CDR3 is TGTGCCAGCAGCCCTGGACAGACAAACTATGGCTACACCTTC. This translates into CASSPGQTNYGYTF.

This chain links TRBV19 with TRBJ1-1, with 7 bases lining up with TRBD1. In germline, CDR1 is LNHDA, CDR2 SQIVND (reference sequence). The CDR3 covers 17 residues. After removal of 7 bases from V and 1 base from J, the junction contained 15 bases not matched to a gene. The CDR3 loop reads CASNFGAGGRRNTEAFF. In nucleotides, the CDR3 is TGTGCCAGTAACTTTGGAGCAGGGGGAAGGAGGAACACTGAAGCTTTCTTT.

The chain employs TRBV6-6 and TRBJ1-4, with D uncertain. The germline V and J ends were trimmed by 7 bases and 0 bases, with 12 bases remaining between them. The CDR3 sequence is 15 residues long. The germline V gene encodes CDR1 MNHNY and CDR2 SVGAGI (reference sequence). The CDR3, as DNA: TGTGCCAGCACTCTACGGGGTGCAACTAATGAAAAACTGTTTTTT. It specifies CASTLRGATNEKLFF.

This chain links TRBV9 with TRBJ1-1; D possibly corresponds to TRBD1 (6 bases). V lost 4 bases to trimming and J lost 0 bases, with 16 bases between them. Germline V gives CDR1 SGDLS, CDR2 YYNGEE. The CDR3 has 16 amino acids. This CDR3 reads CASSLQPTGLNTEAFF. For the CDR3, the DNA is TGTGCCAGCAGCCTACAACCGACAGGCCTGAACACTGAAGCTTTCTTT.

The rearrangement links TRBV18 to TRBJ1-6; 9 nucleotides match TRBD1. J gave up 6 bases and V 2 bases, and 17 bases lay outside the gene matches. The CDR3 contains 20 residues. The V gene's germline CDR1 is KGHSH and CDR2 LQKENI. For the CDR3, the DNA is TGTGCCAGCTCACCAATGATAGCGGGCCAAAAGACAGGGGGTAATTCACCCCTCCACTTT. Protein: CASSPMIAGQKTGGNSPLHF.

The chain combines TRBV9 with TRBJ1-6; 7 bases map to TRBD1. V lost 2 bases, J lost 7 bases, and 6 bases stayed unmatched. Per the germline V gene, CDR1 is SGDLS and CDR2 is YYNGEE. This CDR3 has 15 residues. CDR3 in DNA: TGTGCCAGCAGCGTCATGGGACAGCAAAATTCACCCCTCCACTTT. Its translation is CASSVMGQQNSPLHF.

This sequence joins TRBV6-6 and TRBJ2-1, with D possibly matching TRBD2 (5 bases). Trimming took 7 bases from V and 7 from J, leaving 11 bases between them. There are 12 residues in the CDR3. The germline gives CDR1 MNHNY, CDR2 SVGAGI (reference sequence). The CDR3 coding sequence is TGTGCCAGCACCCTAGGCGGGAATGAGCAGTTCTTC. Its translation: CASTLGGNEQFF.

V usage is TRBV5-1 and J usage is TRBJ2-1, with no clear D. Germline V gene lookup returns CDR1 SGHRS and CDR2 YFSETQ. Trimming shortened V by 0 bases and J by 3 bases, and 10 bases separated the two germline ends. The CDR3 spans 15 residues. CDR3 sequence (DNA): TGCGCCAGCAGCTTGGGTGGCGGAATCTACAATGAGCAGTTCTTC. Translation: CASSLGGGIYNEQFF.

This clone was counted a few times. The chain employs TRBV4-2 and TRBJ2-2, with TRBD1 matching 11 bases. Germline CDR1 is LGHNA and CDR2 is YNFKEQ. Trimming took 0 bases from V and 0 from J; bases not matched to a gene: 12. CDR3 length: 21 amino acids. The DNA of the CDR3 is TGTGCCAGCAGCCAAGATGAAGGGACAGGGGGTCTTGGATCGAACACCGGGGAGCTGTTTTTT. It is translated as CASSQDEGTGGLGSNTGELFF.

V is TRBV6-5 and J is TRBJ2-7; perhaps TRBD2 as D (5 bases). V shed 7 bases and J shed 5 bases, with 12 bases lying between them. The CDR3 runs 12 residues. CDR1 MNHEY and CDR2 SVGAGI come from the germline V gene. The CDR3, as DNA: TGTGCCAGCAAGAGGGAATCCCACGAGCAGTACTTC. Its protein product is CASKRESHEQYF.

The chain has TRBV2 and TRBJ2-3; D gene ambiguous. V gave up 8 bases and J gave up 4 bases, with 7 bases separating them. CDR3 length equals 11 residues. The germline V gene has CDR1 SNHLY and CDR2 FYNNEI. Here the CDR3 DNA reads TGTGCCAGCTGCCGGGCAGATACGCAGTATTTT. Translated, it gives CASCRADTQYF.

The chain recombines TRBV29-1 with TRBJ2-7; 7 bases are shared with TRBD1. The germline gives CDR1 SQVTM, CDR2 ANQGSEA. V lost 4 bases, J lost 2 bases, and 2 bases stayed unmatched. The CDR3 contains 12 residues. The CDR3 nucleotides read TGCAGCGTTGTGCAGGGGGCCTACGAGCAGTACTTC. This translates into CSVVQGAYEQYF.

This chain uses TRBV5-1 with TRBJ2-3, with 7 bases aligning to TRBD1. This CDR3 is built from 14 residues. The trim removed 6 bases at V and 1 base at J, leaving 5 bases unmatched. CDR1 and CDR2 from the germline V gene are SGHRS and YFSETQ. This CDR3 is CASNLGQGTDTQYF. In DNA form, the CDR3 reads TGCGCCAGCAACTTAGGACAGGGCACAGATACGCAGTATTTT.

This chain uses TRBV28 with TRBJ2-2; TRBD2 agrees at 13 bases. Germline CDR1 is MDHEN and CDR2 is SYDVKM. The CDR3 is 17 residues long. After removal of 0 bases from V and 6 bases from J, the junction contained 4 bases not matched to a gene. The CDR3 DNA is TGTGCCAGCAGTTTATGGGAACTAGCGGGGGGGCCCGGGGAGCTGTTTTTT. Its protein product is CASSLWELAGGPGELFF.

This clone was counted once. The CDR3 DNA sequence: TGCGCCAGCAGCCAAGATCTCAGGATCCGGGATGGGAGCTATGGCTACACCTTC. Translation gives CASSQDLRIRDGSYGYTF. V usage is TRBV4-3 and J usage is TRBJ1-2; no firm D call. CDR1 and CDR2 (germline): LGHNA, YSLEER. V lost 0 bases and J lost 4, with 21 bases in between. This CDR3 is 18 amino acids long.

The V and J genes are TRBV7-3 and TRBJ2-2, with 14 bases that match TRBD2. V lost 3 bases, J lost 5 bases, and 5 bases stayed unmatched. The CDR3 loop spans 17 amino acids. The germline V gene has CDR1 SGHTA and CDR2 FQGTGA. CDR3: CASSLGLAGAGTGELFF. For the CDR3, the DNA is TGTGCCAGCAGCTTGGGACTAGCGGGGGCGGGAACCGGGGAGCTGTTTTTT.

The chain combines TRBV19 with TRBJ2-7; the D gene is possibly TRBD1 (5 bases). The CDR3 sequence is 15 residues long. Trimming pared 3 bases from V and 1 base from J, leaving 13 bases between. Germline CDR1 and CDR2: LNHDA and SQIVND (reference sequence). The CDR3 region has the DNA TGTGCCAGTAGTATTTCGCAGGGAACGTCCTACGAGCAGTACTTC. Translating it yields CASSISQGTSYEQYF.

The chain employs TRBV6-1 and TRBJ1-2; a possible D gene is TRBD1 (5 bases). Germline CDR1 reads MNHNS; CDR2 reads SASEGT. V lost 3 bases and J lost 6, with 11 bases in between. CDR3 size: 13 residues. CDR3 in DNA: TGTGCCAGCAGTGACCCAGGGTATGATGGCTACACCTTC. Its protein product is CASSDPGYDGYTF.

This clone was counted a single time. The CDR3 nucleotides read TGTGCCAGCAGCCGACGGACTCCAACCTCGAACACCGGGGAGCTGTTTTTT. It yields the protein CASSRRTPTSNTGELFF. The chain carries TRBV5-6 and TRBJ2-2, with a tentative D call TRBD2 (5 bases). V was shortened by 4 bases and J by 0 bases, with 16 bases between the two germline ends. CDR3 length equals 17 residues. Germline CDR1 reads SGHDT; CDR2 reads YYEEEE.

This chain joins TRBV7-8 and TRBJ2-3; D unresolved. Germline-derived CDR1 and CDR2 are SGHVS and FQNEAQ. Trimming took off 4 bases at V and 3 bases at J, with 5 bases between the two ends. The CDR3 length is 12 residues. The CDR3 reads CASSSLTDTQYF. The CDR3 DNA reads as TGTGCCAGCAGCTCTTTAACAGATACGCAGTATTTT.

This sequence joins TRBV6-4 and TRBJ1-2; D is perhaps TRBD1 (5 bases). Germline V gene data show CDR1 as MRHNA and CDR2 as SNTAGT. The CDR3 has 17 residues. Trimming took 6 bases from V and 2 from J, leaving 22 bases between them. The CDR3 here is CASRHQGLGGENYGYTF. CDR3 DNA sequence: TGTGCCAGCAGGCACCAGGGCCTCGGGGGAGAGAACTATGGCTACACCTTC.

The rearrangement joins TRBV5-4 to TRBJ2-5; TRBD2 matches 13 bases. The ends lost 5 bases at V and 2 bases at J; junction bases unmatched: 6. The CDR3 extends over 16 amino acids. The germline V gene encodes CDR1 SGHNT and CDR2 YYREEE (reference sequence). CDR3 sequence (DNA): TGTGCCAGCAGTCACGGACTAGCGGGGGAGCAAGAGACCCAGTACTTC. This codes for CASSHGLAGEQETQYF.